This TCR beta chain was sequenced for a study of vaccination effects on CD4 cells after COVID-19. As for the study in general: The second dose preceded post-vaccine samples by a median of 72 days.

Regarding this clone: Antigen specificity is unknown.

ViraFEST used viral peptide pools to expand antigen-specific CD4+ T cells before sequencing. Subsequent to less than 13 days of culture, CD4+ T cells were isolated. Two doses of BNT162b2 or mRNA-1273 vaccine were administered to participants. TCRdb keeps only in-frame clones here, not all; method: immunoSEQ multiplex PCR. The table records 25,000 to 35,000 clones, roughly four fifths of them present only once. The CDR3 runs 14 residues. V lost 0 bases to trimming and J lost 8 bases, with 13 bases between them. Looked up from germline, CDR1 is MNHEY and CDR2 is SVGAGI. This clonotype was obtained from a human donor who received a COVID-19 vaccine. The sequences come from CD4+ T cells from PBMCs cultured with HCoV-229E spike peptides, collected after COVID-19 vaccination. The rearrangement uses TRBV6-5 and TRBJ1-2, with D possibly being TRBD1 (6 bases). The CDR3 DNA follows: TGTGCCAGCAGTTACTCCGGGGGCGTGAGCGGCTACACCTTC. This sequence encodes CASSYSGGVSGYTF.